Listed here are 2 T cell receptor beta chains from one sample, sequenced in a study of vaccination and CD4 T cells after COVID-19. Time point of the sample: late sampling 161 to 241 days after vaccination in a few convalescent patients. TCRdb called the PCR reads again in MiXCR, with one record for every CDR3 protein. Among some 26,000 distinct CDR3 sequences, over 40% were seen once, and the ten largest hold around 5.9%. The starting material was CD4+ T cells from blood, obtained about 7 months after SARS-CoV-2 vaccination. The origin of the receptors is a human donor who had recovered from COVID-19.

The chain has TRBV6-2 or TRBV6-3 and TRBJ2-1; no clear D. Between the trimmed V and J ends, which lost 4 bases and 4 bases, there was a span of 11 bases. The CDR3 totals 14 residues. Germline V gene lookup returns CDR1 MNHEY and CDR2 SVGEGT. In DNA, the CDR3 is TGTGCCAGCAGTTCGGCAGGTTATTACAATGAGCAGTTCTTC. It translates to CASSSAGYYNEQFF.

A few counts support this clonotype. This chain connects TRBV7-3 to TRBJ2-3; D is perhaps TRBD1 (5 bases). V was shortened by 4 bases and J by 5 bases, with 7 bases between the two germline ends. The germline V gene encodes CDR1 SGHTA and CDR2 FQGTGA. CDR3 length equals 12 residues. Written as DNA, the CDR3 is TGTGCCAGCAGCTCGCAGGGAGATACGCAGTATTTT. As protein: CASSSQGDTQYF.